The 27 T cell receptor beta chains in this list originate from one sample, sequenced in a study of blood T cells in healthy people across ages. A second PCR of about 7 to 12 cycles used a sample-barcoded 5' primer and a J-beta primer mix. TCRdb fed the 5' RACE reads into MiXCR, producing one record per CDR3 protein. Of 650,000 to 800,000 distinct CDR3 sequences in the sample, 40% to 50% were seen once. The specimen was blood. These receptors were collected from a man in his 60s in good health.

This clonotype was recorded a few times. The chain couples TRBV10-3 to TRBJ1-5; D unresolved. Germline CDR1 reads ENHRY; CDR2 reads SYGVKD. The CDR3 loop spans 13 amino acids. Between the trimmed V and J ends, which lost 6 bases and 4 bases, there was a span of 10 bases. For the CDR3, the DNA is TGTGCCATCAGACCCTATGAGAATCAGCCCCAGCATTTT. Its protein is CAIRPYENQPQHF.

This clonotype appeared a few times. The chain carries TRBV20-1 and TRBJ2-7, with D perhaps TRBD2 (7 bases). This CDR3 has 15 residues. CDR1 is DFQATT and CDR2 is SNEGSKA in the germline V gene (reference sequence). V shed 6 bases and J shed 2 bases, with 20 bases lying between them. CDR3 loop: CSAVVGAGATYEQYF. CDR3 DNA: TGCAGTGCCGTAGTTGGCGCGGGGGCGACCTACGAGCAGTACTTC.

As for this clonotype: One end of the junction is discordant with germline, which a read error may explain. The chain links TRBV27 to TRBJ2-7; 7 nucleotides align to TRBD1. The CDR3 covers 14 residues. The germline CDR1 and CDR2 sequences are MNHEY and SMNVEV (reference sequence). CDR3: CDSSFGTASYEQYF. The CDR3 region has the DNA TGTGACAGCAGTTTCGGGACAGCCTCCTACGAGCAGTACTTC.

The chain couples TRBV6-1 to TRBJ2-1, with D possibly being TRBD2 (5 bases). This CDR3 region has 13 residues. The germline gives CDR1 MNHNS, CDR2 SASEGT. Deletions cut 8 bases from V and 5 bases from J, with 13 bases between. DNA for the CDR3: TGTGCCAGCGATCGGGAAGTCGACAATGAGCAGTTCTTC. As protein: CASDREVDNEQFF.

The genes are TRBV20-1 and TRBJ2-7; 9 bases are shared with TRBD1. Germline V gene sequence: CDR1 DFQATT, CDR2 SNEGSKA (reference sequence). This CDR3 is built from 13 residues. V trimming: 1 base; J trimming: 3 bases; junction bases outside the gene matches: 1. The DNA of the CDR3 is TGCAGTGCTAGAGCGGGACAGGGCTACGAGCAGTACTTC. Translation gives CSARAGQGYEQYF.

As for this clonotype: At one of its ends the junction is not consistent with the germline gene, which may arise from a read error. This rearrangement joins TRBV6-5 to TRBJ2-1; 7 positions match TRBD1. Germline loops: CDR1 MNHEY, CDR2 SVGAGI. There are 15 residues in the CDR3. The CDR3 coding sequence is TGTACCAGCAGCCCGGGACAGTCAGCATACAATGAGCAGTTCTTC. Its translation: CTSSPGQSAYNEQFF.

CDR3 loop: CASSLGDSGYGYTF. CDR3 in DNA: TGTGCCAGCTCACTTGGGGATTCGGGCTATGGCTACACCTTC. This chain links TRBV18 with TRBJ1-2; D is unclear. The CDR3 contains 14 residues. V dropped 4 bases and J dropped 4 bases, with 13 bases sitting between them. CDR1 and CDR2 from the germline V gene are KGHSH and LQKENI.

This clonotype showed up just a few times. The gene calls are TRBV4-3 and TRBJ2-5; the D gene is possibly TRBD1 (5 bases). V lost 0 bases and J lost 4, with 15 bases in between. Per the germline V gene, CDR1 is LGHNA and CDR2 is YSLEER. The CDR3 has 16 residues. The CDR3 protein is CASSQEERGLTETQYF. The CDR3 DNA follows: TGCGCCAGCAGCCAAGAGGAAAGGGGTTTGACAGAGACCCAGTACTTC.

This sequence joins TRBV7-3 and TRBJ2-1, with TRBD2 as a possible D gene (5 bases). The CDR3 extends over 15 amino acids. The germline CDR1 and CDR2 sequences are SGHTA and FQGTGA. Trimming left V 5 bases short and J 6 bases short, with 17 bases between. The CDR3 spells CASSLWGADLNEQFF. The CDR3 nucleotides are TGTGCCAGCAGCCTTTGGGGAGCGGACCTCAATGAGCAGTTCTTC.

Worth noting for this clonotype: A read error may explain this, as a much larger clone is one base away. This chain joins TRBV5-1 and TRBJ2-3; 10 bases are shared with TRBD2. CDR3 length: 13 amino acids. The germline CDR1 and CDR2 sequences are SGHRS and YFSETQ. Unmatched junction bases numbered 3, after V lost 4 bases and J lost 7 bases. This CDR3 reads CASSVSGGNTQYF. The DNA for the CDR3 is TGCGCCAGCAGCGTTAGCGGGGGGAATACGCAGTATTTT.

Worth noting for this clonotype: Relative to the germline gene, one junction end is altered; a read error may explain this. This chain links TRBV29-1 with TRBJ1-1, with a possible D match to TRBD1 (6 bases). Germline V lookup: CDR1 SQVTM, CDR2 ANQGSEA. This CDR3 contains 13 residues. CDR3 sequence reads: CGVPRGQTTEAFF. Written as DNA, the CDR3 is TGCGGCGTTCCACGGGGGCAGACAACTGAAGCTTTCTTT.

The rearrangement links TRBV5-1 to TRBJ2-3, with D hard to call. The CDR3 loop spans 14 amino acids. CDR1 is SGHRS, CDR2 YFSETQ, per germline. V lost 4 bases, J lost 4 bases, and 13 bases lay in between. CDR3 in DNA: TGCGCCAGCAGCGTGGAACAGCTTTCAGATACGCAGTATTTT. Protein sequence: CASSVEQLSDTQYF.

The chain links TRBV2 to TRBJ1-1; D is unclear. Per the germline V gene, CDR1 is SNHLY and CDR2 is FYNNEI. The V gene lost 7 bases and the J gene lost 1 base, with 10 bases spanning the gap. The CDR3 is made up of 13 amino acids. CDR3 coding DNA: TGTGCCAGCATGAGAGAGGGGAACACTGAAGCTTTCTTT. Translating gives CASMREGNTEAFF.

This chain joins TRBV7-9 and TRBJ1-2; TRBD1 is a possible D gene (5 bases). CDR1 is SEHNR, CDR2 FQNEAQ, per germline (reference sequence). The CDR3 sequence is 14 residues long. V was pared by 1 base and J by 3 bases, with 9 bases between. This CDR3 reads CASSLVGGDYGYTF. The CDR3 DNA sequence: TGTGCCAGCAGCTTAGTAGGAGGGGACTATGGCTACACCTTC.

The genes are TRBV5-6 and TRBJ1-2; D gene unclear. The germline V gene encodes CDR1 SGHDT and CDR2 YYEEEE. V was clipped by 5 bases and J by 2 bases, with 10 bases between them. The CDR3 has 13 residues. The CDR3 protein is CASRITENYGYTF. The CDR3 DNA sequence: TGTGCCAGCAGAATCACAGAGAACTATGGCTACACCTTC.

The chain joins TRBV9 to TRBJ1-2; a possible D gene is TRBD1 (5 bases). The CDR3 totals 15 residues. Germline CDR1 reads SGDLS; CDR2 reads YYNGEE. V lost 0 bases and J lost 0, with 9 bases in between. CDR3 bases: TGTGCCAGCAGCGTAGTTGGGGCAGCTAACTATGGCTACACCTTC. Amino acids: CASSVVGAANYGYTF.

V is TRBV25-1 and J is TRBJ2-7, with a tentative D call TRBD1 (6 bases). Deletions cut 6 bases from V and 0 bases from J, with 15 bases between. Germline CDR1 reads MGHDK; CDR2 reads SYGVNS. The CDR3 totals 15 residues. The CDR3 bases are TGTGCCAGCAGCAAACAGGGTGATAGCTCCTACGAGCAGTACTTC. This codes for CASSKQGDSSYEQYF.

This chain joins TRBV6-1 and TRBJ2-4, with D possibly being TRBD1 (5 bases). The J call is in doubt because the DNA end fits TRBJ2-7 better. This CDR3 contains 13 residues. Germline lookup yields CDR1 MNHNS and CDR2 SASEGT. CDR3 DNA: TGTGCCAGCAGTGACAGGGTATGGGGCGAGCAGTACTTC. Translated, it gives CASSDRVWGEQYF.

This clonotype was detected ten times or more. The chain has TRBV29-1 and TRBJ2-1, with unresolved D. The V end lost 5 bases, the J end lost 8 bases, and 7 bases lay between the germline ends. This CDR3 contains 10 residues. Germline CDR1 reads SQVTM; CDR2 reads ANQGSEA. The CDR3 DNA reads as TGCAGCGTTTCGTCCGATGAGCAGTTCTTC. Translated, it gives CSVSSDEQFF.

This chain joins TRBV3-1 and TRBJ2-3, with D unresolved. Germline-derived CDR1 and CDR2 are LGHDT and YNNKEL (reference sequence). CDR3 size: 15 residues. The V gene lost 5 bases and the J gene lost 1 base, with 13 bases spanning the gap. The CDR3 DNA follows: TGTGCCAGCAGCACCGTGGTGGCAGGCACAGATACGCAGTATTTT. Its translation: CASSTVVAGTDTQYF.

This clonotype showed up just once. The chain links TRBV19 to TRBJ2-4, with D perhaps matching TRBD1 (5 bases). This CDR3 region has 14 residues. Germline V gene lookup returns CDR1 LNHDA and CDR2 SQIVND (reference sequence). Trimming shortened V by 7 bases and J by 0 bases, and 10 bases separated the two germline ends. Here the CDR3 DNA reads TGTGCCAGTAACCAAGGGGTAGCCAAAAACATTCAGTACTTC. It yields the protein CASNQGVAKNIQYF.

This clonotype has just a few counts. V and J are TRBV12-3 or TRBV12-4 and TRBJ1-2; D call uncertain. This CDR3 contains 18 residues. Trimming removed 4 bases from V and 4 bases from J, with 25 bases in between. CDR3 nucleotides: TGTGCCAGCAGTTCCGATGGAAAGAAGGGAGGTAAACTCTATGGCTACACCTTC. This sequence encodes CASSSDGKKGGKLYGYTF.

CDR3 loop: CASSGRTEQYF. CDR3 sequence (DNA): TGTGCCAGCAGTGGGCGAACGGAGCAGTACTTC. The chain recombines TRBV6-2 or TRBV6-3 with TRBJ2-7; D gene ambiguous. The V gene's germline CDR1 is MNHEY and CDR2 SVGEGT. The CDR3 is made up of 11 amino acids. Trimming removed 5 bases at V and 7 bases at J, with 9 bases between.

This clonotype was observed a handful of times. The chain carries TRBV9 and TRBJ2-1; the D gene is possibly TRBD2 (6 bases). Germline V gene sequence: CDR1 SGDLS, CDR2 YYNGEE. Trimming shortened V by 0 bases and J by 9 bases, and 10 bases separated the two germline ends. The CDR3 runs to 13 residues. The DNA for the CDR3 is TGTGCCAGCAGCGTAGGTGGGGGGAGTGAGCAGTTCTTC. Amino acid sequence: CASSVGGGSEQFF.

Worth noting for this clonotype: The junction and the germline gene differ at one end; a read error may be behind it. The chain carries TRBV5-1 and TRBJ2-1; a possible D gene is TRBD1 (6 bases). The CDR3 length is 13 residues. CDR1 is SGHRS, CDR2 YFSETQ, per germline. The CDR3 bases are TGCACCAGCAGCTGGGGGCAGCGCAGTGAGCAGTTCTTC. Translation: CTSSWGQRSEQFF.

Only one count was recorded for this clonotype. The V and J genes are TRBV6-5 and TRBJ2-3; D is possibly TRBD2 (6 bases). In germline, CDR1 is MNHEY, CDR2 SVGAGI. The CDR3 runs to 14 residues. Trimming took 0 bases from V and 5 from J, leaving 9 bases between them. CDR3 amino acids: CASSYSGGGDTQYF. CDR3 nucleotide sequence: TGTGCCAGCAGTTACTCCGGGGGAGGAGATACGCAGTATTTT.

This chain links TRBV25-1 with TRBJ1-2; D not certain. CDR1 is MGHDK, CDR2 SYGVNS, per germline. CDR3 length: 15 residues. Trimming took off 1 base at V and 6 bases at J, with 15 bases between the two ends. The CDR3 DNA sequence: TGTGCCAGCAGTGAATGGGGTGGGGTCGGTGATGGCTACACCTTC. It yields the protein CASSEWGGVGDGYTF.